A single sample is the source of the 26 T cell receptor beta chains below, sequenced in a study of CXCR3-negative and CXCR3-positive naive CD8 T cells. With UMI labels, 5' RACE was used to prepare the TRB cDNA libraries. TCRdb reanalyzed the 5' RACE reads and collapses them to one entry per CDR3 protein, without DNA. This sample's table has about 80,000 distinct CDR3 sequences. Sequencing was done on a sample of naive CXCR3- CD8+ T cells from blood. Documented subset: CD45RO-CCR7+CD27+CD95- naive CD8+ T cells lacking CXCR3 (TNR3-). These receptors were collected from a human donor in good health. Some clones in this sample may be carry-over from other donors' samples.

The CDR3 sequence is CASSLEGTGSYEQYF. The rearrangement links TRBV28 to TRBJ2-7; the TRBD1 assignment by TCRdb is unverifiable without DNA. The germline V gene encodes CDR1 MDHEN and CDR2 SYDVKM. This CDR3 region has 15 residues.

J is TRBJ1-2 and V is TRBV4-1; the D call from TCRdb, TRBD1, cannot be confirmed without DNA. The germline V gene encodes CDR1 MGHRA and CDR2 YSYEKL. CDR3 length equals 15 residues. CDR3 in amino acids: CASSQGDRVDYGYTF.

The chain recombines TRBV4-1 with TRBJ2-7; with no DNA, the TCRdb D assignment of TRBD1 cannot be verified. Germline CDR1 is MGHRA and CDR2 is YSYEKL. The CDR3 runs to 15 residues. The CDR3 sequence: CASSPRQGLSYEQYF.

The chain carries TRBV28 and TRBJ2-7; the TCRdb D gene call, TRBD2, has no DNA to confirm it. The CDR3 is 13 residues long. CDR1 and CDR2 (germline): MDHEN, SYDVKM. CDR3 residues: CASSLSTSGEQYF.

V gene TRBV6-5 combines with J gene TRBJ2-7. The CDR3 sequence is 13 residues long. Germline values: CDR1 MNHEY, CDR2 SVGAGI. This CDR3 reads CASSLSKSGEQYF.

The genes are TRBV5-1 and TRBJ2-5; with no DNA, the TCRdb D assignment of TRBD2 cannot be verified. The CDR3 runs 15 residues. In germline, CDR1 is SGHRS, CDR2 YFSETQ. The CDR3 protein is CASSLGDYAQETQYF.

The chain carries TRBV12-3 or TRBV12-4 and TRBJ2-7; TCRdb indicates TRBD1, and absent DNA this call remains unverified. The CDR3 sequence is 14 residues long. This CDR3 reads CASSLRPNRDEQYF.

The rearrangement links TRBV5-1 to TRBJ2-7; there is no DNA to check the TCRdb D call of TRBD1. The germline CDR1 and CDR2 sequences are SGHRS and YFSETQ. This CDR3 is 16 amino acids long. The CDR3 sequence: CASSDRWGQGAYEQYF.

V and J are TRBV29-1 and TRBJ2-7; with no DNA, the TCRdb D assignment of TRBD1 cannot be verified. The CDR3 loop spans 13 amino acids. Germline-derived CDR1 and CDR2 are SQVTM and ANQGSEA. CDR3: CSVFDSTAGEQYF.

V gene TRBV9 combines with J gene TRBJ2-7; TCRdb picks TRBD1, but there is no DNA to check that call. The CDR3 runs 13 residues. CDR1 and CDR2 (germline): SGDLS, YYNGEE. The CDR3: CASSVGADYEQYF.

The chain carries TRBV5-1 and TRBJ2-3; TCRdb selects TRBD1, and the lack of DNA leaves this call unchecked. Germline CDR1 SGHRS, CDR2 YFSETQ. This CDR3 comprises 16 residues. The CDR3 region is CASSPPVNRVGATQYF.

This chain joins TRBV7-9 and TRBJ2-4; without DNA, the TCRdb call of TRBD2 cannot be checked. This CDR3 is built from 15 residues. The germline V gene has CDR1 SEHNR and CDR2 FQNEAQ (reference sequence). CDR3: CASSLLLADSDIQYF.

The chain combines TRBV25-1 with TRBJ1-1. The CDR3 runs 17 residues. Germline CDR1 MGHDK, CDR2 SYGVNS. CDR3 amino acids: CASSETFPAGIGTEAFF.

This chain connects TRBV7-9 to TRBJ2-7; TCRdb gives TRBD1 as the D gene, but with no DNA this cannot be confirmed. The CDR3 contains 15 residues. Germline CDR1 and CDR2: SEHNR and FQNEAQ (reference sequence). The CDR3 region is CASSPRDRETYEQYF.

The chain joins TRBV4-3 to TRBJ2-7; TCRdb reports TRBD1, a call that lacks DNA to check it against. This CDR3 region has 14 residues. Germline V lookup: CDR1 LGHNA, CDR2 YSLEER. CDR3: CASSQGEFAYEQYF.

The gene calls are TRBV29-1 and TRBJ1-2. CDR1 SQVTM and CDR2 ANQGSEA come from the germline V gene. The CDR3 is made up of 14 amino acids. The CDR3 protein is CSPSRAGTGYGYTF.

The CDR3 sequence: CASSLGGADSYEQYF. The J gene is TRBJ2-7, the V gene TRBV7-9; TCRdb indicates TRBD1, and absent DNA this call remains unverified. The V gene's germline CDR1 is SEHNR and CDR2 FQNEAQ (reference sequence). This CDR3 region has 15 residues. The complete variable domain, with remaining parts taken from reference TRBV7-9 and TRBJ2-7, reads DTGVSQNPRHKITKRGQNVTFRCDPISEHNRLYWYRQTLGQGPEFLTYFQNEAQLEKSRLLSDRFSAERPKGSFSTLEIQRTEQGDSAMYLCASSLGGADSYEQYFGPGTRLTVT.

V gene TRBV29-1 combines with J gene TRBJ1-1. Germline V CDR1 and CDR2: SQVTM, ANQGSEA. The CDR3 runs 11 residues. The CDR3 here is CSVEWDTEAFF.

V and J are TRBV28 and TRBJ2-1; without DNA, the TCRdb call of TRBD1 cannot be checked. The CDR3 has 16 residues. In germline, CDR1 is MDHEN, CDR2 SYDVKM. CDR3: CASSPLTGINIDEQFF.

This CDR3 reads CASSFSGGAGDTQYF. J is TRBJ2-3 and V is TRBV7-6; TCRdb calls TRBD1, which cannot be checked without DNA. This CDR3 has 15 amino acids. CDR1 and CDR2 (germline): SGHVS, FNYEAQ.

This chain joins TRBV5-5 and TRBJ2-7; the TCRdb D gene call, TRBD1, has no DNA to confirm it. This CDR3 contains 14 residues. Per germline, CDR1 SGHKS and CDR2 YYEKEE (reference sequence). This CDR3 is CASTPGASGNEQYF.

This chain uses TRBV6-6 with TRBJ1-2. In germline, CDR1 is MNHNY, CDR2 SVGAGI (reference sequence). This CDR3 comprises 15 residues. CDR3 in amino acids: CASSQTGTAIKGYTF.

The V gene is TRBV12-3 or TRBV12-4, the J gene TRBJ2-7; TCRdb names TRBD1, which stays unverified in the absence of DNA. There are 14 residues in the CDR3. The CDR3: CASSGGQIDYEQYF.

This rearrangement joins TRBV29-1 to TRBJ1-2; TCRdb proposes TRBD1, but this gene call is untestable without DNA. Germline CDR1 is SQVTM and CDR2 is ANQGSEA. There are 11 residues in the CDR3. The CDR3 loop reads CSVPRAGGYTF.

The J gene is TRBJ2-3, the V gene TRBV20-1; no DNA is available, so the TRBD2 call from TCRdb remains unchecked. The CDR3 loop spans 16 amino acids. The germline V gene encodes CDR1 DFQATT and CDR2 SNEGSKA (reference sequence). The CDR3 is CSAPILAEEYTDTQYF.

The chain uses TRBV7-2 and TRBJ2-5; TCRdb returns TRBD2, unconfirmable since there is no DNA. CDR1 and CDR2 (germline): SGHTA, FQGNSA. The CDR3 extends over 17 amino acids. CDR3 loop: CASSWASGGGHAETQYF.